This note documents a single T cell receptor (beta chain) sequence. The specificity of this receptor is unknown. A much bigger clone sits one base away, suggesting this may be a read error. Hyperthyroidism patients were newly diagnosed, were aged 18 to 65 years, and had a disease duration under 2 months. Anyone with other autoimmune diseases, uncontrolled infections, pregnancy or lactation was excluded from the study. Diagnosis relied on clinical symptoms, serum thyroxine, TRAb, thyroid ultrasound and orbital computed tomography. Trizol reagent was used to extract the total RNA, and its quality was then checked on an Agilent 2100 Bioanalyzer. These data originate in a study of Graves' ophthalmopathy and Graves' hyperthyroidism (dated by TCRdb to 2017 to 2018). At the level of the whole study: Hyperthyroidism was defined as stable when no progression to ophthalmopathy occurred within 18 months of follow-up. In total, some 130 blood samples were TCR-sequenced: roughly 45 ophthalmopathy, some 72 hyperthyroidism and approximately 17 hyperthyroidism-to-ophthalmopathy patients. An independent validation cohort comprised about 20 hyperthyroidism patients and about 16 patients who later progressed from hyperthyroidism to ophthalmopathy. In roughly 6 hyperthyroidism patients, the T-cell repertoires found in thyroid tissue were compared with those found in blood. A discovery set of 100 patients (43 ophthalmopathy, about 58 stable hyperthyroidism) was enrolled to explore V-J signatures distinguishing ophthalmopathy from hyperthyroidism. After sampling, hyperthyroidism patients received methimazole starting at 30 mg daily, and ophthalmopathy patients received high-dose intravenous methylprednisolone. To tell Graves' ophthalmopathy apart from Graves' hyperthyroidism, and to predict which patients would progress to ophthalmopathy, the study relied on TCR beta repertoire signatures. What the authors observed across the whole study: The 13-signature model separated ophthalmopathy from stable hyperthyroidism with approximately 85% sensitivity and around 84% specificity in cross-validation, and 80%/75% in the test set. Most expanded thyroid clonotypes with frequency above 0.001 were also detected in blood, suggesting blood repertoires may reflect the thyroid immune response. Sample size was not statistically predetermined, and group allocation was not concealed from the investigators. In validation, the model predicted ophthalmopathy progression with roughly 68% sensitivity and approximately 78% specificity; some 13 predicted patients were CT-confirmed with GO in a median of roughly 6.8 months.

Measured from the cysteine to the phenylalanine, the CDR3 is 15 residues long. Here the CDR3 DNA is all that survives: 45 bases in frame from base 1. The CDR1 and CDR2 encoded by the germline V gene are SNHLY and FYNNEI. TCR beta CDR3 regions were amplified from RNA transcripts for repertoire sequencing. The first round was an RT-PCR using HTBI primers with the Qiagen OneStep RT-PCR kit, and this first round was followed by a second-round multiplex PCR, then size selection and purification. Sequencing of the libraries was carried out on an Illumina HiSeq2000 in paired-end mode with 100 bp reads. The source study handled its data this way. Reads were processed with SOAPnuke, discarding reads with adapters, uncalled bases, mean Phred below 15, or no exact constant-primer or identifier match. High-quality paired reads were merged with COPE v1.2.5. Each unique nucleotide sequence was defined as a clonotype, and clonotypes were aligned to IMGT TRB V, D and J references with MiTCR v1.1. The analysis was limited to V-J combinations with a frequency above 0.0001, which together covered 98% to 99.2% of repertoires. For each V-J combination, a TCR clonal expansion and chaos score was defined as F50 clonal expansion divided by the chaos observed in the TCRdist matrix. Welch's t-statistics and random forest were used to reduce the features to about a dozen V-J combinations, which were then used as input to a naive Bayes classifier. The similarity between thyroid and blood repertoires was quantified using the Morisita-Horn index. The public sequencing data were trimmed at Q25 with fastp and processed into clonotypes with MiXCR by TCRdb, which kept only in-frame beta chains. Every entry covers one CDR3 protein and lists the most common genes and DNA from its rows. For this entry, the V and J calls and clone size follow TCRdb and not the study's own pipeline. Within this sample are over a million distinct CDR3 sequences, with 35% to 40% of them counted one time only. The top ten hold 11% of the sample.

The clonotype originates from an adult man with Graves' hyperthyroidism. This chain is built from TRBV2 and TRBJ2-2, with 7 middle bases fitting TRBD1. The sample comprised peripheral blood or thyroid tissue (not recorded which). The CDR3 protein: CAGSEKQGDTGELFF. The DNA is TGTGCCGGCAGTGAAAAGCAGGGGGACACCGGGGAGCTGTTTTTT.